A selection of T cell receptor beta chains follows, all from one sample in a study of control samples from healthy donors and cancer patients. Repertoires were generated with immunoSEQ multiplex PCR, while TCRdb's copy carries only in-frame clones and drops some. The sample shows 70,000 to 90,000 clones, 80% to 90% of them seen only once. Sequencing was performed on PBMCs. The receptors here all came from an older woman with head and neck cancer. The CDR3 runs from the conserved cysteine through the conserved F or W. A D gene is named only where the DNA matches it firmly. Rows may omit the clone size; those that give it use once, few, many or a size class.

j_call,v_call,clone_size,d_call,cdr3_length,cdr3_aa,cdr3_nt
TRBJ1-1,TRBV5-4,-,-,13,CASSLDLNTEAFF,TGTGCCAGCAGCTTGGATCTGAACACTGAAGCTTTCTTT
TRBJ1-1,TRBV3-1/TRBV3-2,-,-,14,CASSQPGPYTEAFF,TGTGCCAGCAGCCAACCGGGACCCTACACTGAAGCTTTCTTT
TRBJ2-3,TRBV7-9,-,-,16,CASSPLRRQGTDTQYF,TGTGCCAGCAGCCCCCTAAGACGGCAAGGCACAGATACGCAGTATTTT
TRBJ1-6,TRBV20-1,-,TRBD1,20,CSASEIPGTGRSIYNSPLHF,TGCAGTGCTAGTGAAATACCCGGGACAGGGAGATCGATCTATAATTCACCCCTCCACTTT
TRBJ2-1,TRBV10-1,-,-,17,CASSPGTFEEIYNEQFF,TGCGCCAGCAGCCCCGGGACCTTCGAGGAGATCTACAATGAGCAGTTCTTC
TRBJ1-2,TRBV6-2/TRBV6-3,-,-,14,CASSPGRGGYGYTF,TGTGCCAGCAGTCCCGGGAGGGGGGGCTATGGCTACACCTTC
TRBJ1-6,TRBV11-3,-,-,16,CASSSGRWNSSSPLHF,TGTGCCAGCAGCTCCGGCCGGTGGAATAGTAGTTCACCCCTCCACTTT
TRBJ2-7,TRBV19,-,-,17,CASSIVGPGGTSYEQYF,TGTGCCAGTAGTATCGTCGGTCCGGGGGGCACCTCCTACGAGCAGTACTTC
TRBJ1-5,TRBV28,few,TRBD1,15,CASSPQGGSNQPQHF,TGTGCCAGCAGCCCCCAGGGGGGGAGCAATCAGCCCCAGCATTTT
TRBJ2-1,TRBV19,-,TRBD2,16,CASSMFGRPPNNEQFF,TGTGCCAGTAGTATGTTCGGGAGGCCCCCAAACAATGAGCAGTTCTTC
TRBJ2-7,TRBV18,-,-,13,CASSPGGPYEQYF,TGTGCCAGCTCCCCCGGAGGGCCCTACGAGCAGTACTTC
TRBJ2-7,TRBV18,-,TRBD2,15,CASSLLAATDYEQYF,TGTGCCAGCTCACTACTAGCGGCCACGGACTACGAGCAGTACTTC
TRBJ1-1,TRBV3-1/TRBV3-2,-,-,14,CASSQAGESAEAFF,TGTGCCAGCAGCCAAGCCGGGGAGAGCGCTGAAGCTTTCTTT
TRBJ2-1,TRBV4-3,-,TRBD2,17,CASSQEGLARLGNEQFF,TGCGCCAGCAGCCAAGAGGGACTAGCGCGGCTAGGGAATGAGCAGTTCTTC
TRBJ2-4,TRBV12-3/TRBV12-4,-,-,13,CASSWTAQNIQYF,TGTGCCAGCAGTTGGACGGCTCAAAACATTCAGTACTTC
TRBJ1-2,TRBV19,once,-,14,CASIPDGANYGYTF,TGTGCCAGTATTCCCGACGGAGCTAACTATGGCTACACCTTC
TRBJ1-1,TRBV15,-,-,14,CATSSHQVNTEAFF,TGTGCCACCAGCAGCCACCAGGTGAACACTGAAGCTTTCTTT
TRBJ2-5,TRBV27,-,-,18,CASSFGQGGRVRKETQYF,TGTGCCAGCAGTTTCGGGCAGGGTGGGCGTGTGAGAAAAGAGACCCAGTACTTC
TRBJ2-7,TRBV6-6,-,TRBD2,12,CATRTSDGEQYF,TGTGCCACCCGGACTAGCGACGGCGAGCAGTACTTC
TRBJ2-5,TRBV5-4,-,TRBD2,14,CASSPGLAEETQYF,TGTGCCAGCAGCCCGGGACTAGCAGAAGAGACCCAGTACTTC
TRBJ1-1,TRBV29-1,-,-,12,CSVSSGATEAFF,TGCAGCGTCTCGTCGGGGGCCACTGAAGCTTTCTTT
TRBJ2-5,TRBV24-1,-,TRBD1,15,CATSAGTGVGETQYF,TGTGCCACCAGTGCAGGGACAGGGGTCGGAGAGACCCAGTACTTC
TRBJ2-7,TRBV6-5,-,TRBD2,13,CASELAGGYEQYF,TGTGCCAGCGAGCTAGCGGGAGGGTACGAGCAGTACTTC
TRBJ1-2,TRBV13,-,TRBD1,17,CASSLGGPTGQSVGYTF,TGTGCCAGCAGCTTAGGCGGGCCGACAGGGCAATCGGTAGGCTACACCTTC
TRBJ2-7,TRBV11-3,-,TRBD1,15,CASSLGGQGRREQYF,TGTGCCAGCAGCTTAGGTGGACAGGGACGTCGAGAGCAGTACTTC
TRBJ2-1,TRBV18,-,-,14,CASSPPVTDGEQFF,TGTGCCAGCTCACCACCGGTTACTGATGGGGAGCAGTTCTTC
TRBJ2-2,TRBV19,once,TRBD1,15,CASSATGASTGELFF,TGTGCCAGTAGTGCCACAGGGGCGAGCACCGGGGAGCTGTTTTTT